Below, one TCR beta chain is given with its context. Its recognized antigen is unknown. The library was generated by the immunoSEQ multiplex PCR assay. For the multiplex PCR, a mixture combining 60 forward primers for TCR Vbeta segments and 13 reverse primers for TCR Jbeta segments was used. The CDR3 region of rearranged TCR beta genes was amplified from genomic DNA with a multiplex PCR assay. On the Illumina HiSeq System, the amplified TCR beta libraries were sequenced as 87-base-pair reads. Per the authors' processing: Across the 700 or so repertoires, a later analysis counted 80 million or so unique TCR beta chains, some 11 million of which were shared by at least two donors. A nearest-neighbor algorithm error-corrected the raw reads and collapsed the reads into unique sequences, merging closely related sequences to remove PCR and sequencing errors. Alignment of CDR3 sequences to IMGT reference sequences was used to assign V, D and J gene segments. For a sequence to be retained, a match of at least six nucleotides to both a V gene segment and a J gene segment was required. Rearrangements were classified as productive when the CDR3 lacked stop codons and remained in frame with V and J, and all other rearrangements were classified as non-productive. Following IMGT convention, CDR3 was defined as the stretch from the second conserved V-encoded cysteine to the conserved J-encoded phenylalanine. Sequences without an unambiguous match to a single V gene segment were excluded from the earlier analysis of approximately 600 of the donors. An earlier analysis of 587 of the donors classified V segments as functional when productive rearrangements were above 56.7% and as segregating when the standard deviation between donors was above 5%. A statistical classification framework was built for diagnosing cytomegalovirus status from the catalog of TCR beta chain sequences. A later analysis assigned V and J genes by comparing TCR nucleotide sequences with IMGT/GENE-DB human TR gene sequences. In a later analysis, CDR3 sequences and most-parsimonious VDJ recombination scenarios were assigned using the TCRdist pipeline. In a later analysis, each TCR beta chain was defined by its CDR3 amino acid sequence together with its V-gene family, and reads lacking a unique V-gene family were excluded. In a later analysis, 500 to 650 highly shared, low-generation-probability nucleotide sequences were removed to address suspected cross-contamination and a sequencing artifact. For each public chain, a later analysis derived a clonal expansion index from normalized ranks of inferred template counts within each repertoire. In a later analysis, generation probabilities were computed with a VDJ recombination model fitted to out-of-frame rearrangements, and the resulting probabilities were checked against IGoR. In a later analysis, hypergeometric tests were used to score TCR-TCR, TCR-HLA and TCR-CMV co-occurrence, with a repertoire-size bias correction applied to TCR pairs. A later analysis estimated false discovery rates by permuting HLA or CMV assignments 20 times. A later analysis grouped co-occurring TCRs with DBSCAN, adding TCRdist sequence similarity when clustering within HLA-allele-positive subsets. Repertoires with fewer than 30,000 or more than 120,000 public chains, plus five repertoires with anomalous nucleotide sharing, were excluded from co-occurrence clustering. TCRdb carries this immuneACCESS record with in-frame sequences only. Its versions omit some clonotypes, under half of them owing to an unresolved V gene in the studies checked, with the rest unexplained. V and J calls plus clone size are reproduced from that table; the DNA served to infer D and trimming. This sample's table lists approximately 110,000 clones. Of the sample, 1% falls within the top ten clones.

In total, around 600 healthy bone marrow donors made up the cohort. All cohort members were sampled while nominally healthy, although unrecorded immune exposures were likely present. The donor was CMV seronegative and belonged to the group of 350 to 400 seronegative cohort members. A peripheral blood sample was collected from each donor, and TCR beta sequencing was performed on peripheral blood mononuclear cells. The Qiagen DNeasy Blood Extraction Kit was used to extract genomic DNA from the blood cell samples. Taken from cysteine to phenylalanine, the CDR3 has 14 residues. Just the 42-base CDR3 DNA is kept, in frame starting at base 1. CDR1 and CDR2, per the germline V gene (reference sequence), are GTSNPN and SVGIG. This record comes from a study of cytomegalovirus exposure and HLA in healthy donors (dated by TCRdb to 2016 to 2017). Some background on the complete study: In an earlier analysis of some 610 of the donors, 276 Gb of sequence data and just under 120 million unique TCR beta sequences from about 179 million T cells were reported. The study was designed to test whether signatures of past pathogen exposure could be identified by cataloging public T cell receptors. Among the approximately 400 genotyped donors, 81% belonged to the genetic ancestry cluster associated with self-reported Caucasian donors. An earlier analysis of some 600 of the donors applied high-throughput TCR beta sequencing to assess whether each TCR beta V gene segment acted as functional or pseudogenic. Class I and class II HLA loci were covered by the typing at four-digit resolution. About 310 gigabases of sequencing data and 70 million to 85 million unique TCR sequences were included in an early release covering about 600 HLA-typed donors. A later genetic analysis used genome-wide SNP genotypes for about three fifths of the 666 donors, treating that subset as a discovery cohort. Roughly five DR-DQ haplotypes were handled as single units for association and clustering because linkage in the cohort was strong. To study patterns of TCR occurrence, a later analysis re-analyzed previously published TCR beta repertoires from 650 to 750 donors and added high-resolution HLA genotyping. On average, around 240,000 unique TCR beta nucleotide sequences were sequenced per donor among a few hundred genotyped donors of the cohort, with roughly 18% of those sequences being non-productive. Every repertoire in the discovery cohort had been generated on one and the same sequencing platform. The number of typed donors differed by locus: about 620-640 for A, B, C, DRB1 and DQB1; some 500 for DQA1; roughly 600 for DPA1; and 400 to 480 for DPB1. A separate validation cohort of 100 to 150 different subjects was used in addition to the approximately 700-subject first cohort. Donor age, sex, ethnicity and CMV serostatus were collected together with the repertoire data. The T cell repertoires of some 700 subjects were profiled by immunosequencing and related to cytomegalovirus serostatus. To predict cytomegalovirus infection status, the study brought together high-throughput TCR immunosequencing, statistical association of individual TCRs with disease status, and machine learning. Rather than using new phenotypic data, the later analysis identified candidate immune exposures from TCR beta sequences and from how often those sequences occurred across donors. Overall study results and their limits: Assigning TCR associations to individual alleles was difficult when HLA alleles, especially DR and DQ, strongly co-occurred. Correlated functional status among segregating V segments might reflect linkage disequilibrium, but an unknown experimental factor could not be ruled out. A cluster of highly shared sequence variants was judged likely to be a technical artifact of the sequencing pipeline. Several of the top co-occurrence clusters appeared to be linked to parvovirus B19, influenza, CMV and Epstein-Barr virus, according to a later analysis. Immune exposure information for the cohort was limited to CMV serostatus. A later analysis found that TCR association rates varied across HLA loci, with DRB1 alleles showing the most associated TCRs and HLA-C alleles the fewest. Broadly in line with IMGT annotations, most TCR beta V segments showed up in productive rearrangements about 87% or about 30% of the time in an earlier analysis of a few hundred of the donors. A further reported finding was that TCR beta sequences accurately predicted the HLA-A and HLA-B alleles for most subjects in the first cohort. Sequencing depth was assumed to be roughly uniform across donors in the presence/absence analyses, though that assumption may not hold. Most TCR sequences were seen in very few donors, while some public TCRs were found in many individuals. A later analysis found that most CMV-associated TCR beta chains appeared HLA-restricted, with HLA associations seemingly driven largely by CMV exposure. Only TCR beta chains were sequenced in this cohort, and the absence of alpha or paired-chain data limited detectable features. Because counts were too low, some 16 rarely observed V segments, including chromosome 9 orphons, were excluded from the earlier analysis of roughly 580 of the donors. Because some donors lacked HLA typing at each locus, the association tests relied only on the typed subset. Because the 87-base-pair reads could not distinguish some IMGT-functional V segments, including TRBV6-2 and TRBV6-3, those segments were excluded. Cytomegalovirus status was reported to be diagnosed by the classifier with high specificity and sensitivity in both the original and validation cohorts. At a false discovery rate of 0.05, a later analysis linked approximately 18,000 TCR beta sequences to specific HLA alleles. A total of about 150 TCR beta chains were listed by the study as associated with cytomegalovirus. In vitro tests confirmed that three of the cytomegalovirus-associated TCR beta chains recognize cytomegalovirus antigens. The authors suggested that the approach could potentially be generalized to other disease states and immunological phenotypes. V-gene and J-gene trimming of TCR beta chains was associated with a missense DCLRE1C variant in a later genetic analysis, and the association was replicated in an independent cohort. A later analysis found that HLA-associated TCR beta chains were more clonally expanded and had lower generation probabilities than equally common non-associated chains. In a later genetic analysis, fewer N-insertions in productive TCRs were reported among donors in an Asian-associated ancestry cluster than the roughly 700-donor mean.

Sample: PBMCs. The clonotype originates from a young man in good health and CMV-seronegative. Rearrangement joined TRBV30 to TRBJ2-5, with 8 bases aligning to TRBD1. Matching the DNA end better, TRBJ2-7 makes the J call doubtful. The DNA sequence is TGTGCCTGGAGTGTCTGGACAGGGAGCGACGAGCAGTACTTC. Its amino acids are CAWSVWTGSDEQYF.